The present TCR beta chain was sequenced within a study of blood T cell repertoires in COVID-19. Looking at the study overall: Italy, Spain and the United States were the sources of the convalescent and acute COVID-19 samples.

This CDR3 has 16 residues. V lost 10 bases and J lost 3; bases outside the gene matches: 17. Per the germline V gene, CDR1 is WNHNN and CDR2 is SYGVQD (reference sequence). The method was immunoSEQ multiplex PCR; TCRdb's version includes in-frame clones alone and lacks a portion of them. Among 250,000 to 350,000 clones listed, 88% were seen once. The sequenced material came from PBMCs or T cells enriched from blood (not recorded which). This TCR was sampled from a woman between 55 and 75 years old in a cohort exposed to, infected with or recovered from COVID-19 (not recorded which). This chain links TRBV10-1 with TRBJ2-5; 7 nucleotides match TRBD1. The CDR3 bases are TGCGCCAACATAGTAATCAAGACAGGGCCCAAAGAGACCCAGTACTTC. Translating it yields CANIVIKTGPKETQYF.